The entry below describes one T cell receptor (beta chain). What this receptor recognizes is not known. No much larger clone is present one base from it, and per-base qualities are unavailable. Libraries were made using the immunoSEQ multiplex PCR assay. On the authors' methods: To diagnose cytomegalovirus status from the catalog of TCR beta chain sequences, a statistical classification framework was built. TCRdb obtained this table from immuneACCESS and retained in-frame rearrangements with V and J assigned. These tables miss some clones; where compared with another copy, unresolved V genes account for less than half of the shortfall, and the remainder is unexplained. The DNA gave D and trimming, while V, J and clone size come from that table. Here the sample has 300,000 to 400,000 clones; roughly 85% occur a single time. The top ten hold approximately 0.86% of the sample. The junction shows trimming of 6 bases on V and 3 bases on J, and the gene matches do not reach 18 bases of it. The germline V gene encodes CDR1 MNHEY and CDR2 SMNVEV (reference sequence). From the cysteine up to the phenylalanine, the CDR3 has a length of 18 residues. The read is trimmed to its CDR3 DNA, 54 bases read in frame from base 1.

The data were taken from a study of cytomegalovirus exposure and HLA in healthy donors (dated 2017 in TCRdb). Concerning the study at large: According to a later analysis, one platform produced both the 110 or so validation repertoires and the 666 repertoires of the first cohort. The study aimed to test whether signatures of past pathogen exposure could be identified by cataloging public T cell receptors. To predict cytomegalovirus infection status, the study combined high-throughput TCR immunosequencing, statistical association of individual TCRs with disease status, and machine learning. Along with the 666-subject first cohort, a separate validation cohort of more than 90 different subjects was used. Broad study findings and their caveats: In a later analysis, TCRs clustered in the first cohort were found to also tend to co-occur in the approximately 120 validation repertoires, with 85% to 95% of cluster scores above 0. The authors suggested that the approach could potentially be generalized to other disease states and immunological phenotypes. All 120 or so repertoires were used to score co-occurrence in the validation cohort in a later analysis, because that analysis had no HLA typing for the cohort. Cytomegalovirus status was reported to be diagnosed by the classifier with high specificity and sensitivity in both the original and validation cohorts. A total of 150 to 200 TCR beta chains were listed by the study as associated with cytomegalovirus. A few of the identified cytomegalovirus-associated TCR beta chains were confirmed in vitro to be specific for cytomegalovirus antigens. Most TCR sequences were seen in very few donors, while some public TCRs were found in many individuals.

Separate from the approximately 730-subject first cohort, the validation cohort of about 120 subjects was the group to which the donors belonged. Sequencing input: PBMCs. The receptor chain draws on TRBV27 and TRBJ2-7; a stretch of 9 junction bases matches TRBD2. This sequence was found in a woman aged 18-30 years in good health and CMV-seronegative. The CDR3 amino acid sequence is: CASSPTGTSSGISYEQYF. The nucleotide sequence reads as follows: TGTGCCAGCAGCCCGACAGGGACCTCTAGCGGGATAAGCTACGAGCAGTACTTC.